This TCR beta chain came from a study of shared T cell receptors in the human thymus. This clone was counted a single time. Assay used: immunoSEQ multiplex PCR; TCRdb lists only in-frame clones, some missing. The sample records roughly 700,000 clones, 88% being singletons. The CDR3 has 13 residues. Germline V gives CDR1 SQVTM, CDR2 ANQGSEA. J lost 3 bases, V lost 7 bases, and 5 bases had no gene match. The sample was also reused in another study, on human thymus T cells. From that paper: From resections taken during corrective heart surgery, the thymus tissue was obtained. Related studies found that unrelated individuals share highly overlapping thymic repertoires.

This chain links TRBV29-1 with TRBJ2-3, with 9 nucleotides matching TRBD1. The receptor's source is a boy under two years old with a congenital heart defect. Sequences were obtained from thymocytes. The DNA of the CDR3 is TGCAGCGACCGGGACAGGGAGACAGATACGCAGTATTTT. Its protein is CSDRDRETDTQYF.